This passage covers 29 T cell receptor beta chains from one sample sequenced in a study of shared clonotypes between healthy human individuals. Clones were read by immunoSEQ multiplex PCR, and TCRdb kept only the in-frame ones, dropping some. The sample lists more than 1.2 million clones, 98% to 99% occurring once. The source material was naive CD4+ T cells sorted from blood. Sample subset: CD45RA+ positively selected. These receptors came from a man younger than 45 in good health.

This clone was found once. The chain uses TRBV10-1 and TRBJ2-4; the D is unclear. From germline, CDR1 is WNHNN and CDR2 SYGVQD (reference sequence). The CDR3 length is 14 residues. Trimming removed 3 bases at V and 0 bases at J, with 6 bases between. Here the CDR3 reads CASSDQLAKNIQYF. CDR3 coding DNA: TGCGCCAGCAGTGACCAGTTAGCCAAAAACATTCAGTACTTC.

The chain uses TRBV5-1 and TRBJ2-1; 13 positions agree with TRBD2. V lost 3 bases to trimming and J lost 8 bases; unmatched junction nucleotides: 8. This CDR3 has 16 residues. Germline CDR1 and CDR2: SGHRS and YFSETQ. The CDR3: CASSWETSGRGDEQFF. In DNA form, the CDR3 reads TGCGCCAGCAGCTGGGAAACTAGCGGGAGGGGGGATGAGCAGTTCTTC. Full variable domain (outside the CDR3, taken from reference TRBV5-1 and TRBJ2-1): KAGVTQTPRYLIKTRGQQVTLSCSPISGHRSVSWYQQTPGQGLQFLFEYFSETQRNKGNFPGRFSGRQFSNSRSEMNVSTLELGDSALYLCASSWETSGRGDEQFFGPGTRLTVL.

The chain carries TRBV5-4 and TRBJ1-2; no reliable D call. Germline assignment: CDR1 SGHNT and CDR2 YYREEE (reference sequence). Between the trimmed V and J ends, which lost 0 bases and 8 bases, there was a span of 8 bases. This CDR3 has 12 amino acids. The chain's CDR3 is CASSLDRRGYTF. In DNA, the CDR3 is TGTGCCAGCAGCTTGGACCGTCGGGGCTACACCTTC. Supplemented by reference TRBV5-4 and TRBJ1-2, the full variable domain reads ETGVTQSPTHLIKTRGQQVTLRCSSQSGHNTVSWYQQALGQGPQFIFQYYREEENGRGNFPPRFSGLQFPNYSSELNVNALELDDSALYLCASSLDRRGYTFGSGTRLTVV.

The rearrangement joins TRBV7-6 to TRBJ2-3; 7 nucleotides match TRBD2. The CDR3 has 16 amino acids. V trimming: 0 bases; J trimming: 3 bases; junction bases outside the gene matches: 6. Germline values: CDR1 SGHVS, CDR2 FNYEAQ. CDR3 in amino acids: CASSLAVTSATDTQYF. Written as DNA, the CDR3 is TGTGCCAGCAGCTTAGCGGTAACTAGCGCTACAGATACGCAGTATTTT.

CDR3: CASSQDISGYEQYF. CDR3 DNA: TGCGCCAGCAGCCAAGATATTAGCGGCTACGAGCAGTACTTC. The chain recombines TRBV4-3 with TRBJ2-7, with a weak D call TRBD2 (6 bases). From germline, CDR1 is LGHNA and CDR2 YSLEER. The CDR3 extends over 14 amino acids. Between the trimmed V and J ends, which lost 0 bases and 3 bases, there was a span of 9 bases.

The J gene is TRBJ1-4, the V gene TRBV5-1, with 9 positions matching TRBD1. The ends lost 3 bases at V and 4 bases at J; junction bases unmatched: 7. The CDR3 consists of 16 residues. Germline V CDR1 and CDR2: SGHRS, YFSETQ. The CDR3 loop is CASSSRDREGNEKLFF. The CDR3, as DNA: TGCGCCAGCAGCTCACGGGACAGGGAAGGTAATGAAAAACTGTTTTTT.

The chain couples TRBV7-6 to TRBJ2-1; 10 bases align to TRBD2. The CDR3 length is 22 residues. The V segment lost 1 base and the J segment 0 bases; nucleotides outside the gene matches: 18. Per germline, CDR1 SGHVS and CDR2 FNYEAQ. CDR3 sequence: CASSLVGGPRLAGVSSYNEQFF. The CDR3 DNA reads as TGTGCCAGCAGCTTAGTGGGGGGACCTCGGCTAGCGGGAGTCAGCTCCTACAATGAGCAGTTCTTC. The whole variable domain, remainder taken from reference TRBV7-6 and TRBJ2-1, is GAGVSQSPRYKVTKRGQDVALRCDPISGHVSLYWYRQALGQGPEFLTYFNYEAQQDKSGLPNDRFSAERPEGSISTLTIQRTEQRDSAMYRCASSLVGGPRLAGVSSYNEQFFGPGTRLTVL.

The J gene is TRBJ1-5, the V gene TRBV25-1, with D uncertain. The germline V and J ends were trimmed by 4 bases and 3 bases, with 13 bases remaining between them. Per germline, CDR1 MGHDK and CDR2 SYGVNS. The CDR3 has 15 residues. The CDR3 here is CASSAWGGSNQPQHF. CDR3 coding DNA: TGTGCCAGCAGTGCCTGGGGAGGGTCCAATCAGCCCCAGCATTTT.

The genes are TRBV6-5 and TRBJ1-3; tentatively, D is TRBD1 (6 bases). Per the germline V gene, CDR1 is MNHEY and CDR2 is SVGAGI. The CDR3 is 15 residues long. The germline V and J ends were trimmed by 2 bases and 5 bases, with 13 bases remaining between them. The CDR3 spells CASSYQGKGRNTIYF. CDR3 DNA: TGTGCCAGCAGTTACCAGGGGAAGGGGAGAAACACCATATATTTT.

The count of this clone is one. This chain joins TRBV4-1 and TRBJ2-7; the match to TRBD1 covers 7 bases. The CDR3 runs to 16 residues. J gave up 0 bases and V 1 base, and 6 bases lay outside the gene matches. Germline CDR1 MGHRA, CDR2 YSYEKL. The CDR3 loop is CASSQGGRQGSYEQYF. CDR3 DNA sequence: TGCGCCAGCAGCCAAGGCGGCCGACAGGGCTCCTACGAGCAGTACTTC.

V usage is TRBV7-9 and J usage is TRBJ2-7; 8 nucleotides match TRBD1. Germline assignment: CDR1 SEHNR and CDR2 FQNEAQ (reference sequence). With V trimmed by 2 bases and J by 2 bases, 8 bases remained unmatched. The CDR3 covers 16 residues. Here the CDR3 DNA reads TGTGCCAGCAGCTTATGGCCGGACAGGGTGGCCTACGAGCAGTACTTC. Amino acids: CASSLWPDRVAYEQYF.

V gene TRBV4-1 combines with J gene TRBJ1-3; TRBD1 agrees at 8 bases. Trimming at V came to 3 bases and at J to 4 bases, leaving 5 bases not matched to a gene. Per germline, CDR1 MGHRA and CDR2 YSYEKL. The CDR3 has 15 amino acids. CDR3 DNA: TGCGCCAGCAGCCATCTTCGACAGGGGGGAAACACCATATATTTT. This sequence encodes CASSHLRQGGNTIYF.

The chain carries TRBV4-1 and TRBJ2-5; 12 bases are shared with TRBD2. The CDR3 is made up of 16 amino acids. The V gene end was trimmed by 4 bases and the J gene end by 2 bases; junction bases not matched to a gene: 5. Germline V gene lookup returns CDR1 MGHRA and CDR2 YSYEKL. This CDR3 is CASSLLTSGSQETQYF. Here the CDR3 DNA reads TGCGCCAGCAGCCTTTTGACTAGCGGGAGTCAAGAGACCCAGTACTTC.

The chain joins TRBV5-4 to TRBJ2-4; either TRBD1 or TRBD2 may fit D (6 bases each). The CDR3 has 16 amino acids. The V gene lost 0 bases and the J gene lost 1 base, with 11 bases spanning the gap. The germline CDR1 and CDR2 sequences are SGHNT and YYREEE (reference sequence). CDR3 sequence reads: CASSLGGAVAKNIQYF. The CDR3, as DNA: TGTGCCAGCAGCTTGGGGGGGGCTGTGGCCAAAAACATTCAGTACTTC.

The chain couples TRBV5-1 to TRBJ2-7; D remains unclear. In germline, CDR1 is SGHRS, CDR2 YFSETQ. This CDR3 spans 13 amino acids. The V and J ends lost 4 bases and 8 bases respectively, with 16 bases between them. CDR3 in DNA: TGCGCCAGCAGCCGCCCCGGGTCTGTTCAGCAGTACTTC. The encoded protein is CASSRPGSVQQYF.

In the case of this clone: Other DNA sequences in the sample encode the same CDR3. The chain combines TRBV5-1 with TRBJ1-3; D remains unclear. The CDR3 is made up of 12 amino acids. V dropped 2 bases and J dropped 3 bases, with 3 bases sitting between them. Germline V gene lookup returns CDR1 SGHRS and CDR2 YFSETQ. CDR3 sequence: CASSFSGNTIYF. The CDR3 coding sequence is TGCGCCAGCAGCTTTAGTGGAAACACCATATATTTT. Supplemented by reference TRBV5-1 and TRBJ1-3, the full variable domain reads KAGVTQTPRYLIKTRGQQVTLSCSPISGHRSVSWYQQTPGQGLQFLFEYFSETQRNKGNFPGRFSGRQFSNSRSEMNVSTLELGDSALYLCASSFSGNTIYFGEGSWLTVV.

The gene calls are TRBV29-1 and TRBJ2-1, with D possibly matching TRBD1 (6 bases). V was pared by 5 bases and J by 5 bases, with 13 bases between. This CDR3 region has 13 residues. From germline, CDR1 is SQVTM and CDR2 ANQGSEA. CDR3 coding DNA: TGCAGCGTTACTGGACAGTTAAACAATGAGCAGTTCTTC. Encoded protein: CSVTGQLNNEQFF.

With respect to this clone: This sample also contains other DNA sequences that code for the same CDR3. CDR3 sequence (DNA): TGTGCCAGCAGCCCCGGACTAGCGGGAGCCTACGAGCAGTACTTC. Protein sequence: CASSPGLAGAYEQYF. The chain uses TRBV4-2 and TRBJ2-7, with TRBD2 identical over 13 bases. Trimming removed 4 bases from V and 2 bases from J; junction bases left unmatched: 2. Germline V lookup: CDR1 LGHNA, CDR2 YNFKEQ. CDR3 size: 15 residues.

This chain links TRBV7-2 with TRBJ2-7; no clear D gene. In germline, CDR1 is SGHTA, CDR2 FQGNSA. The CDR3 has 12 amino acids. Trimming stripped 3 bases from V and 6 bases from J, with 9 bases between. The CDR3 DNA is TGTGCCAGCAGCTTCACATCTGCCGAGCAGTACTTC. This codes for CASSFTSAEQYF.

This chain uses TRBV7-8 with TRBJ2-1; 11 bases fit TRBD2. Germline V gene lookup returns CDR1 SGHVS and CDR2 FQNEAQ. Losses at the gene ends were 5 bases for V and 3 bases for J; bases not matched to a gene: 12. This CDR3 is built from 18 residues. The CDR3 nucleotides read TGTGCCAGCAGCCCCCCGAACACCGGGACTAGCGGCTACAATGAGCAGTTCTTC. It encodes CASSPPNTGTSGYNEQFF. Variable domain in full (rest from reference TRBV7-8 and TRBJ2-1): GAGVSQSPRYKVAKRGQDVALRCDPISGHVSLFWYQQALGQGPEFLTYFQNEAQLDKSGLPSDRFFAERPEGSVSTLKIQRTQQEDSAVYLCASSPPNTGTSGYNEQFFGPGTRLTVL.

The chain has TRBV9 and TRBJ2-1; TRBD1 is a possible D gene (5 bases). The V and J ends lost 0 bases and 4 bases respectively, with 11 bases between them. The CDR3 runs to 15 residues. CDR1 and CDR2 (germline): SGDLS, YYNGEE. Here the CDR3 reads CASSVAGQQYNEQFF. DNA for the CDR3: TGTGCCAGCAGCGTAGCAGGGCAACAATACAATGAGCAGTTCTTC.

V gene TRBV10-1 combines with J gene TRBJ2-7; 11 nucleotides align to TRBD1. CDR3 size: 15 residues. Germline V gives CDR1 WNHNN, CDR2 SYGVQD (reference sequence). J gave up 0 bases and V 4 bases, and 2 bases lay outside the gene matches. The CDR3 coding sequence is TGCGCCAGCAGTGTCGGGACAGGGGGCTCCTACGAGCAGTACTTC. Its translation: CASSVGTGGSYEQYF.

The chain employs TRBV27 and TRBJ2-3; D gene ambiguous. The CDR3 sequence is 13 residues long. Trimming removed 2 bases from V and 5 bases from J, with 8 bases in between. Germline CDR1 is MNHEY and CDR2 is SMNVEV (reference sequence). CDR3 sequence: CASSLGTGDTQYF. The CDR3 DNA sequence: TGTGCCAGCAGTTTAGGCACGGGAGATACGCAGTATTTT.

The rearrangement uses TRBV5-4 and TRBJ1-2, with TRBD1 as a possible D gene (5 bases). V shed 7 bases and J shed 0 bases, with 19 bases lying between them. The CDR3 has 16 amino acids. Germline CDR1 SGHNT, CDR2 YYREEE (reference sequence). The CDR3 bases are TGTGCCAGCCAAACAGCCGGGACGCGCTCTAACTATGGCTACACCTTC. The encoded protein is CASQTAGTRSNYGYTF. Full variable domain (missing parts from reference TRBV5-4 and TRBJ1-2): ETGVTQSPTHLIKTRGQQVTLRCSSQSGHNTVSWYQQALGQGPQFIFQYYREEENGRGNFPPRFSGLQFPNYSSELNVNALELDDSALYLCASQTAGTRSNYGYTFGSGTRLTVV.

The rearrangement uses TRBV10-1 and TRBJ2-5, with TRBD1 as a possible D gene (6 bases). In germline, CDR1 is WNHNN, CDR2 SYGVQD (reference sequence). The V end was cut by 8 bases, the J end by 5 bases, with 18 bases between. The CDR3 extends over 14 amino acids. The CDR3 nucleotides read TGCGCCAGCTCCGATGGGACAAATGGGGAGACCCAGTACTTC. Translating it yields CASSDGTNGETQYF.

V and J are TRBV28 and TRBJ2-7, with 15 bases that match TRBD2. Trimming took 5 bases from V and 6 from J; bases not matched to a gene: 14. CDR3 length: 18 amino acids. The germline V gene has CDR1 MDHEN and CDR2 SYDVKM. CDR3 coding DNA: TGTGCCAGCAGTCCCCGGGAGCGGACTAGCGGGAGGGTTATCGAGCAGTACTTC. It codes for CASSPRERTSGRVIEQYF.

The chain is built from TRBV6-5 and TRBJ2-7; 9 bases line up with TRBD1. The V gene end was trimmed by 6 bases and the J gene end by 6 bases; junction bases not matched to a gene: 6. Germline CDR1 reads MNHEY; CDR2 reads SVGAGI. CDR3 length: 13 residues. The CDR3 bases are TGTGCCAGCAGCATCGGGACAGGGCTCGAGCAGTACTTC. This encodes CASSIGTGLEQYF.

V and J are TRBV6-1 and TRBJ2-7; 8 bases agree with TRBD2. There are 13 residues in the CDR3. Germline V gene lookup returns CDR1 MNHNS and CDR2 SASEGT. V dropped 6 bases and J dropped 3; count of bases not matched to a gene: 4. The CDR3 sequence is CASSLAGLYEQYF. CDR3 nucleotide sequence: TGTGCCAGCAGCCTAGCGGGCCTCTACGAGCAGTACTTC.

With regard to this clone: Other DNA sequences in this specimen translate into the identical CDR3. V and J are TRBV11-3 and TRBJ2-2, with D perhaps TRBD1 or TRBD2 (5 bases each). Germline loops: CDR1 SGHNT, CDR2 YENEEA. This CDR3 spans 12 amino acids. The germline V and J ends were trimmed by 3 bases and 6 bases, with 5 bases remaining between them. The CDR3 DNA follows: TGTGCCAGCAGCTTGGGGGCCGGGGAGCTGTTTTTT. Protein: CASSLGAGELFF.